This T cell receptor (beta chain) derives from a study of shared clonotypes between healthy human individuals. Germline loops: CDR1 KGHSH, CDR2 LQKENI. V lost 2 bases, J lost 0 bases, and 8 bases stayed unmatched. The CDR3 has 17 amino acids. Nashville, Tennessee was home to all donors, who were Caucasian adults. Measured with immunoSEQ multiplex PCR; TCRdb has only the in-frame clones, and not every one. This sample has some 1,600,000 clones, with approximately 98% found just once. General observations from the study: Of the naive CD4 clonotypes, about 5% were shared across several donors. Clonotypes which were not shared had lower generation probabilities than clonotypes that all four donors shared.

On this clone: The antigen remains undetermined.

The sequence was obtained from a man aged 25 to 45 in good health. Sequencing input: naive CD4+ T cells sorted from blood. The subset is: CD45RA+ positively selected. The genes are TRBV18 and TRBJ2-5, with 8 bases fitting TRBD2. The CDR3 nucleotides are TGTGCCAGCTCACCAGGAGGCGGACTAGCAGACCAAGAGACCCAGTACTTC. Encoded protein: CASSPGGGLADQETQYF.